This T cell receptor beta chain was recovered during a study of shared clonotypes between healthy human individuals. Study results and limitations: In general, naive subsets displayed greater estimated richness than memory subsets did. Rarefaction showed that sequencing of sorted subsets was incomplete (despite large depth).

Naive CD8 populations comprised CD45RO-negative cells positively selected for CCR7, excluding terminally differentiated effector memory CD45RA+ cells. Generated by immunoSEQ multiplex PCR, the TCRdb table keeps only in-frame clones and is missing some. The data contain approximately 600,000 clones, 85% to 95% of them seen just once; the ten biggest clones take up approximately 0.11%. The CDR3 is made up of 19 amino acids. The V gene end was trimmed by 1 base and the J gene end by 3 bases; junction bases not matched to a gene: 17. Germline CDR1 is SGHVS and CDR2 is FNYEAQ. A note on this clone: The antigen is undetermined.

The origin of this receptor is a woman aged 25 to 39 in good health. The sequenced material came from naive CD8+ T cells sorted from blood. This chain links TRBV7-6 with TRBJ2-7; 8 bases line up with TRBD1. Here the CDR3 DNA reads TGTGCCAGCAGCTTAGTTGCAGGGGGCGCGTATAATCCCGTCTACGAGCAGTACTTC. Amino acid sequence: CASSLVAGGAYNPVYEQYF. The full variable domain, rest sourced from reference TRBV7-6 and TRBJ2-7, is GAGVSQSPRYKVTKRGQDVALRCDPISGHVSLYWYRQALGQGPEFLTYFNYEAQQDKSGLPNDRFSAERPEGSISTLTIQRTEQRDSAMYRCASSLVAGGAYNPVYEQYFGPGTRLTVT.